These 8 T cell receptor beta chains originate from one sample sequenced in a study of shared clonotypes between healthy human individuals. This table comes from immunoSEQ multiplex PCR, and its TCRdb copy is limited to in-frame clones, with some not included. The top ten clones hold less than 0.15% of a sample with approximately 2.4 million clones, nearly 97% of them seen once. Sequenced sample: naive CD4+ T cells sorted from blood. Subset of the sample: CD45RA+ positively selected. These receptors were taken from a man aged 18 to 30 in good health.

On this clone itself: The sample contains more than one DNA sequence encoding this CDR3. This CDR3 reads CASSYGTGGTTEAFF. CDR3 nucleotide sequence: TGTGCCAGCAGTTACGGGACAGGAGGAACCACTGAAGCTTTCTTT. V and J are TRBV6-5 and TRBJ1-1, with 8 bases aligning to TRBD1. The germline V gene has CDR1 MNHEY and CDR2 SVGAGI. CDR3 length: 15 residues. J lost 4 bases, V lost 2 bases, and 6 bases had no gene match.

CDR3 in amino acids: CASSPPGAGANVLTF. In DNA form, the CDR3 reads TGTGCCAGCAGCCCCCCCGGGGCTGGGGCCAACGTCCTGACTTTC. The chain recombines TRBV28 with TRBJ2-6; TRBD2 might be the D (5 bases). The length of the CDR3 is 15 residues. Germline loops: CDR1 MDHEN, CDR2 SYDVKM. Trimming pared 6 bases from V and 2 bases from J, leaving 11 bases between.

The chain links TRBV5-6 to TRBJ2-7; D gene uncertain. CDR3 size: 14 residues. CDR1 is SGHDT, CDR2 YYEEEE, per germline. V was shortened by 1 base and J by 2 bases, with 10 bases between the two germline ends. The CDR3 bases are TGTGCCAGCAGCTTGATAACAGCCACCTACGAGCAGTACTTC. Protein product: CASSLITATYEQYF.

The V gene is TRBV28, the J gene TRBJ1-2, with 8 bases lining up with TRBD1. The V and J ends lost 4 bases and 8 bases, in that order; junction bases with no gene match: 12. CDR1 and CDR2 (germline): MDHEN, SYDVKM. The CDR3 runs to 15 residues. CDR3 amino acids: CASSSSRGQESGYTF. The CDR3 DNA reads TGTGCCAGCAGTTCCTCCAGGGGGCAAGAGTCGGGCTACACCTTC.

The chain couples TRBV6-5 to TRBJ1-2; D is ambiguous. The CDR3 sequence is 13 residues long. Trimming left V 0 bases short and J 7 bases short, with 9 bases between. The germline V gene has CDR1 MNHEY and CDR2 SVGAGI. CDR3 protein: CASSYSIGSGYTF. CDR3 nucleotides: TGTGCCAGCAGTTACTCGATAGGTAGTGGCTACACCTTC.

CDR3 DNA sequence: TGTGCCAGCAGTTCAGGACAGGGGCGAAGCAATCAGCCCCAGCATTTT. Translating it yields CASSSGQGRSNQPQHF. V usage is TRBV27 and J usage is TRBJ1-5; 9 nucleotides line up with TRBD1. V was clipped by 4 bases and J by 1 base; unmatched bases: 5. The CDR3 is made up of 16 amino acids. Germline-derived CDR1 and CDR2 are MNHEY and SMNVEV (reference sequence).

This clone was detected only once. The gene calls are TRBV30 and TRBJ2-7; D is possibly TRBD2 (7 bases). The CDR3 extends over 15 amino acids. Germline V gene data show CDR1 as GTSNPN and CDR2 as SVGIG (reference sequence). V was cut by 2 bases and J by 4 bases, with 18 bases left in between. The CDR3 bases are TGTGCCTGGAGTCAAGGGAGGGGGAACCGTTACGAGCAGTACTTC. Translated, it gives CAWSQGRGNRYEQYF. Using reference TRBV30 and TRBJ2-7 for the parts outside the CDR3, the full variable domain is SQTIHQWPATLVQPVGSPLSLECTVEGTSNPNLYWYRQAAGRGLQLLFYSVGIGQISSEVPQNLSASRPQDRQFILSSKKLLLSDSGFYLCAWSQGRGNRYEQYFGPGTRLTVT.

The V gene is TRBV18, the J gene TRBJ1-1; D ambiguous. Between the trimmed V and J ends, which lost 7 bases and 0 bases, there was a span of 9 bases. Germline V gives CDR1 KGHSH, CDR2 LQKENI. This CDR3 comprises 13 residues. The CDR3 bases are TGTGCCAGCTATGGAACCTTGAACACTGAAGCTTTCTTT. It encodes CASYGTLNTEAFF.